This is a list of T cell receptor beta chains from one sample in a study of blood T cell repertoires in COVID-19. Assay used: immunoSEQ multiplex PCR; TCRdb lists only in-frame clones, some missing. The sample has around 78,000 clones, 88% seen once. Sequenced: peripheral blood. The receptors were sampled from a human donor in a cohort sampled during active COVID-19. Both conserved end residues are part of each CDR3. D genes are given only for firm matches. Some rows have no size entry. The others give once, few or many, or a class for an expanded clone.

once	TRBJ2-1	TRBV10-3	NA	CAISDPGRGGYNEQFF	TGTGCCATCAGTGACCCGGGGAGGGGGGGCTACAATGAGCAGTTCTTC
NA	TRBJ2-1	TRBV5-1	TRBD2	CASSLALAGVNEQFF	TGCGCCAGCAGCTTGGCATTAGCGGGAGTCAATGAGCAGTTCTTC
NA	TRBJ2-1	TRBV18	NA	CASSPLNGEEQFF	TGTGCCAGCTCACCTCTTAACGGGGAGGAGCAGTTCTTC
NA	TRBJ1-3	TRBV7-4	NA	CASSQTRDKYSGNTIYF	TGTGCCAGCAGCCAAACCCGGGACAAATACTCTGGAAACACCATATATTTT
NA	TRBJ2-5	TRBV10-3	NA	CAISRVAQETQYF	TGTGCCATCAGTCGGGTAGCTCAAGAGACCCAGTACTTC
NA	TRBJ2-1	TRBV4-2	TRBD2	CASSHTLAGGPYEQFF	TGTGCCAGCAGCCACACTCTAGCGGGAGGGCCTTATGAGCAGTTCTTC
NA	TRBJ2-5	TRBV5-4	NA	CASRQGGTQYF	TGTGCCAGCAGACAAGGGGGGACCCAGTACTTC
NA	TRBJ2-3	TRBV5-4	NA	CASSSRPDTQYF	TGTGCCAGCAGCTCGAGGCCCGATACGCAGTATTTT
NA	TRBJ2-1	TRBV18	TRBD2	CASSTRTSGKSSYNEQFF	TGTGCCAGCTCAACACGGACTAGCGGGAAGAGCTCCTACAATGAGCAGTTCTTC
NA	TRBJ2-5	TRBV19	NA	CASSMGGSEEETQYF	TGTGCCAGTAGTATGGGTGGGAGTGAGGAAGAGACCCAGTACTTC
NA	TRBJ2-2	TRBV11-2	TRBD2	CASSPGLAGGRSGELFF	TGTGCCAGCAGCCCCGGACTAGCGGGGGGCCGTTCCGGGGAGCTGTTTTTT
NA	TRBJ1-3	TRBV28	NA	CASSFRAGNTGNTIYF	TGTGCCAGCAGTTTTCGGGCCGGGAACACTGGAAACACCATATATTTT
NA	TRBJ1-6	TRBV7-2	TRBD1	CASSEDRGLRSPLHF	TGTGCCAGCAGCGAGGACAGGGGGCTGCGTTCACCCCTCCACTTT
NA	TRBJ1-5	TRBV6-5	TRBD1	CASRGGQGGHQPQHF	TGTGCCAGCAGGGGCGGACAGGGAGGACATCAGCCCCAGCATTTT
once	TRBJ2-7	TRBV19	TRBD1	CASSIGGDRAPTYEQYF	TGTGCCAGTAGTATAGGTGGAGACAGGGCTCCCACCTACGAGCAGTACTTC
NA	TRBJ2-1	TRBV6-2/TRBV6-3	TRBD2	CASSYPGLAGVEQFF	TGTGCCAGCAGTTACCCCGGACTAGCGGGAGTGGAGCAGTTCTTC
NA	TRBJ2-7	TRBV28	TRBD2	CASSPTSGSSYEQYF	TGTGCCAGCAGCCCGACTAGCGGGAGCTCCTACGAGCAGTACTTC
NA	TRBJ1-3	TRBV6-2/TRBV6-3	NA	CASSRRRDSGNTIYF	TGTGCCAGCAGCCGAAGGCGGGACTCTGGAAACACCATATATTTT
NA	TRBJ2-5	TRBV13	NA	CASSLRWAGLETQYF	TGTGCCAGCAGCTTAAGGTGGGCAGGTCTGGAGACCCAGTACTTC
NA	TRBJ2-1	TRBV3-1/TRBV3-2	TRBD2	CASSIGGGEINEQFF	TGTGCCAGCAGCATTGGGGGGGGGGAGATCAATGAGCAGTTCTTC
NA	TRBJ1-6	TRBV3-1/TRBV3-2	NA	CASSQGGGHSPLHF	TGTGCCAGCAGCCAAGGCGGGGGGCATTCACCCCTCCACTTT
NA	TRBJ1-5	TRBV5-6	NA	CASSNGRGTQPQHF	TGTGCCAGCAGCAATGGACGGGGGACTCAGCCCCAGCATTTT
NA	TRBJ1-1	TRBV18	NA	CASSPAGVNTEAFF	TGTGCCAGCTCACCTGCCGGGGTTAACACTGAAGCTTTCTTT
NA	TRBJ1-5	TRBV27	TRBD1	CASRRDSDSFQPQHF	TGTGCCAGCAGGCGGGACAGTGATAGCTTTCAGCCCCAGCATTTT
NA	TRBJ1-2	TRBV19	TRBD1	CASSQGDYGYTF	TGTGCCAGTAGCCAGGGGGACTATGGCTACACCTTC
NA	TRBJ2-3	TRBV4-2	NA	CASSQDLYGQSQYF	TGTGCCAGCAGCCAAGATCTTTATGGACAGTCGCAGTATTTT
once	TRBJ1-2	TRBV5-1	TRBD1	CASSQTGGRASYGYTF	TGCGCCAGCAGCCAAACAGGGGGCAGAGCAAGCTATGGCTACACCTTC
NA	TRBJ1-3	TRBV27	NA	CASSLSAGEFGNTIYF	TGTGCCAGCAGTTTATCAGCCGGGGAATTTGGAAACACCATATATTTT
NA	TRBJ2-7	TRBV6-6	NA	CASRGGQTYEQYF	TGTGCCAGCAGGGGGGGACAGACCTACGAGCAGTACTTC
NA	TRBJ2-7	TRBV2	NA	CASSTAYEQYF	TGTGCCAGCAGCACAGCCTACGAGCAGTACTTC
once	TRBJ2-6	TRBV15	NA	CATSKEYRAGAGANVLTF	TGTGCCACCAGCAAAGAGTACAGGGCAGGGGCTGGGGCCAACGTCCTGACTTTC
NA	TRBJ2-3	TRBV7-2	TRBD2	CASSLEPTSGGTDTQYF	TGTGCCAGCAGCTTAGAACCCACTAGCGGGGGCACAGATACGCAGTATTTT
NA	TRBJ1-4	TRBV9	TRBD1	CASSVGQGVEKLFF	TGTGCCAGCAGCGTCGGACAGGGAGTTGAAAAACTGTTTTTT
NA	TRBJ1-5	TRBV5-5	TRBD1	CASTAGTEPYQPQHF	TGTGCCAGCACCGCCGGGACAGAACCATATCAGCCCCAGCATTTT
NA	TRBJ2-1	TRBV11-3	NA	CASSQRQYNEQFF	TGTGCCAGCAGCCAAAGACAGTACAATGAGCAGTTCTTC
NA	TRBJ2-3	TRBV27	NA	CASSFAPSAHTDTQYF	TGTGCCAGCAGTTTCGCTCCTAGTGCCCACACAGATACGCAGTATTTT
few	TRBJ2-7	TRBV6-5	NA	CASSLNTYEQYF	TGTGCCAGCAGTCTGAACACCTACGAGCAGTACTTC
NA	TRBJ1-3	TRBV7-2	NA	CASSPRIGEAYGNTIYF	TGTGCCAGCAGCCCGAGGATCGGGGAGGCTTATGGAAACACCATATATTTT
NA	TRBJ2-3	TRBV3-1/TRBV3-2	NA	CASSLSSTDTQYF	TGTGCCAGCAGCCTGAGTAGCACAGATACGCAGTATTTT
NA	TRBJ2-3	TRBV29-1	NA	CSWSGSTDTQYF	TGCAGTTGGTCCGGGAGCACAGATACGCAGTATTTT
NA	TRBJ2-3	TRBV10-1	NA	CASIPGLPCPYTQYF	TGCGCCAGCATTCCTGGACTGCCGTGCCCCTATACGCAGTATTTT
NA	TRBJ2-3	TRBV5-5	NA	CASSLAGAAGDTQYF	TGTGCCAGCAGCTTGGCGGGTGCGGCTGGAGATACGCAGTATTTT
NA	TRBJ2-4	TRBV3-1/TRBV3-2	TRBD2	CASSQDLGLSGGQNIQYF	TGTGCCAGCAGCCAAGATCTGGGACTAAGCGGGGGGCAAAACATTCAGTACTTC
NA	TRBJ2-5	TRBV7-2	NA	CASSLDPGVETQYF	TGTGCCAGCAGCTTAGATCCGGGGGTGGAGACCCAGTACTTC
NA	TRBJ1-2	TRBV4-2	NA	CASSQVSPRDYGYTF	TGTGCCAGCAGCCAAGTCTCCCCCAGGGACTATGGCTACACCTTC
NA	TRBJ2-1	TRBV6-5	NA	CASWSDPYNEQFF	TGTGCCAGCTGGAGTGACCCCTACAATGAGCAGTTCTTC
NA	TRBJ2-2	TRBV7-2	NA	CASSLFSGIGSGELFF	TGTGCCAGCAGCTTATTCTCAGGAATCGGATCCGGGGAGCTGTTTTTT
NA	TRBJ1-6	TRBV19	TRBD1	CASSPGTGVNSPLHF	TGTGCCAGTAGTCCCGGGACAGGGGTTAATTCACCCCTCCACTTT
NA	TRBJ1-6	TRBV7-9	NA	CASSLIINSPLHF	TGTGCCAGCAGCTTAATAATAAATTCACCCCTCCACTTT
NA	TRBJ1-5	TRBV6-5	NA	CASSPEWNQPQHF	TGTGCCAGCAGTCCCGAGTGGAATCAGCCCCAGCATTTT
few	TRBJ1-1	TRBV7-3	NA	CASSPHPVAEAFF	TGTGCCAGCAGCCCACACCCAGTGGCTGAAGCTTTCTTT